The TCR beta chain under discussion was sequenced for a study of cytomegalovirus exposure and HLA in healthy donors. In germline, CDR1 is SEHNR, CDR2 FQNEAQ (reference sequence). The CDR3 runs 16 residues. The PCR was carried out with 60 Vbeta primers and 13 Jbeta primers. Profiling relied on immunoSEQ multiplex PCR, and the TCRdb table lists in-frame clones only, not all of them. The data hold 85,000 to 100,000 clones, with around 60% observed a single time. General observations from the study: Clonal expansion was found to be greater in HLA-associated TCR beta chains than in equally common others in a later analysis.

A word on this clone: Its antigen is unknown. Compared with germline, one end of the junction differs, possibly owing to a read error.

The source material was PBMCs. The chain uses TRBV7-9 and TRBJ2-7, with 7 positions matching TRBD1. The TCR comes from a man in his sixties in good health and CMV-seronegative. The CDR3 nucleotides read TGTTCCAGCAGCTCGGATGGTAAGGGGGCCGCAGACGAGCAGTACTTC. It translates to CSSSSDGKGAADEQYF.